This TCR beta chain was identified during a study of T-cell reconstitution after alpha-beta-depleted transplantation in children. The CDR3 runs to 17 residues. Germline CDR1 and CDR2: SGDLS and YYNGEE. Trimming stripped 0 bases from V and 1 base from J, with 15 bases between. This clonotype was seen at least ten times. The antigen is unknown. Study observations and caveats: Several hundred expanded graft clones reportedly were the source of alpha-beta T cells about two months after transplant. Surviving recipient T cells and thymic progenitors underlay high day-60 TCRbeta diversity in some patients. T-cell counts and diversity at one year post-transplant came mainly from newly produced T cells.

A TCRbeta library incorporating unique molecular identifiers was prepared. MiXCR was run by TCRdb on the PCR reads, yielding one entry per CDR3 protein. The sample holds 65,000 to 90,000 distinct CDR3 sequences; about a tenth are singletons and the top ten take less than 15%. Sequencing used PBMCs, obtained before TCRalphabeta/CD19-depleted stem cell transplant. This chain joins TRBV9 and TRBJ2-3; the D gene could be TRBD1 or TRBD2 (5 bases each). The sequence was collected from a boy aged 5-17 years with acute myeloid leukemia, due to receive a stem cell transplant. CDR3 in DNA: TGTGCCAGCAGCGTAGATTCGCGGACGGGGCGCACAGATACGCAGTATTTT. As protein: CASSVDSRTGRTDTQYF.